This T cell receptor beta chain is from a study of T cell repertoires in cytomegalovirus infection (dated by TCRdb to the late 2010s). Context from the whole study: Peptide stimulations targeted recently identified HLA-C-restricted CMV epitopes, whose presentation resists viral immunomodulation, together with well-studied HLA-B-restricted epitopes. Donor HLA type was relevant to the analysis, as public TCR beta signatures indicated carriage of CMV infection together with the matching HLA type.

The full study reports these points: The ex vivo response was dominated by HLA-C-restricted CMV-specific TCR beta clonotypes, and the single most frequent clonotype in two of eight donors was supplied by these HLA-C-restricted clonotypes. Carriers of CMV infection plus the relevant HLA type were discriminated by the cumulative frequency of public TCR beta family members in the study cohort and in an independent roughly 340-donor cohort.

Sequencing was carried out with an Illumina HiSeq 1500. Through fastp at Q25 and MiXCR, TCRdb rebuilt clones from the public reads, retaining in-frame beta chains. Duplicate CDR3 protein sequences are folded into a single record with the most common DNA and genes. The sample yields just under 500,000 distinct CDR3 sequences; 33% were counted once. Of the sample, 17% falls within the top ten clones. V is shortened by 1 base, J by 5 bases, and the region joining them spans 25 bases. The germline V gene specifies SGHNT as CDR1 and YENEEA as CDR2. The CDR3 holds 19 amino acids from the cysteine to the phenylalanine. Only the CDR3 part of the read is kept: 57 bases, read in frame from the first base. The treatment or condition label of this sample denotes: in vitro stimulation with specific CMV peptide epitopes to enrich CMV-specific T cells. This clonotype was picked up a small number of times. The specificity of this receptor is unknown. Nothing much larger sits one base from this clone, and base qualities are not available.

The starting material was cultured PBMCs, obtained from culture after CMV antigen stimulation. The source is a human donor in good health (CMV status not recorded). Some clones in this sample may be carry-over from other donors' samples. Recombination joined TRBV11-3 with TRBJ2-3; possibly the D gene is TRBD2, per 6 matching bases. CDR3 region: CASSLARSAGTPSGDTQYF. Here is the DNA: TGTGCCAGCAGCTTAGCGAGGTCGGCAGGGACTCCTTCGGGAGATACGCAGTATTTT.